This T cell receptor (beta chain) comes out of a study of CD8 T cells in ankylosing spondylitis. Study outcomes and limitations: Seemingly characteristic of ankylosing spondylitis blood was a TCR beta motif consisting of under ten highly homologous variants.

With regard to this clonotype: Its antigen remains unknown.

This CDR3 spans 15 amino acids. Between the trimmed V and J ends, which lost 5 bases and 3 bases, there was a span of 16 bases. The germline V gene encodes CDR1 SGHKS and CDR2 YYEKEE (reference sequence). MiXCR, run by TCRdb on the 5' RACE reads, gives a single entry per CDR3 protein. The table lists some 700,000 distinct CDR3 sequences, roughly 19% of them singletons. The J gene is TRBJ2-3, the V gene TRBV5-5, with D perhaps given as TRBD1 or TRBD2 (7 bases each). Sample: blood, either unsorted or a sorted T cell fraction (not recorded which). The source is a male donor with ankylosing spondylitis. Here the CDR3 DNA reads TGTGCCAGCAGTGTACAGGGGAGGGGTACAGATACGCAGTATTTT. It specifies CASSVQGRGTDTQYF.